The 24 T cell receptor beta chains below all came from one sample that was sequenced in a study of response to subunit inactivated influenza vaccine. TCRdb recomputed calls from the RT-PCR reads with MiXCR, one row per CDR3 protein. There are approximately 170,000 distinct CDR3 sequences in the sample; roughly an eighth occur only once, and approximately 27% lies in the top ten. This sample comprised CD8+ T cells sorted from PBMCs, obtained roughly 5 days after vaccination. These receptor sequences come from a middle-aged man who received an inactivated influenza vaccine.

This clonotype came up a few times. The chain employs TRBV18 and TRBJ2-5, with D uncertain. Germline CDR1 reads KGHSH; CDR2 reads LQKENI. The CDR3 has 14 residues. V gave up 6 bases and J gave up 1 base, with 12 bases separating them. The CDR3 DNA reads TGTGCCAGCTCCACCTGGGCGGCCCAAGAGACCCAGTACTTC. It translates to CASSTWAAQETQYF.

The V gene is TRBV27, the J gene TRBJ2-1, with D perhaps being TRBD1 or TRBD2 (5 bases each). The CDR3 runs 15 residues. V gave up 2 bases and J gave up 9 bases, with 17 bases separating them. Germline lookup yields CDR1 MNHEY and CDR2 SMNVEV (reference sequence). CDR3 nucleotide sequence: TGTGCCAGCAGTTTACTACTAGGGGTGGTGAGTGAGCAGTTCTTC. This encodes CASSLLLGVVSEQFF.

This clonotype was seen ten or more times. The chain couples TRBV10-3 to TRBJ2-5; 14 bases agree with TRBD2. The CDR3 has 16 residues. Germline lookup yields CDR1 ENHRY and CDR2 SYGVKD. V gave up 5 bases and J gave up 3 bases; unmatched junction bases: 5. The CDR3 here is CAISTGLAGVEETQYF. The CDR3 bases are TGTGCCATCAGTACGGGACTAGCGGGGGTGGAAGAGACCCAGTACTTC.

The V and J genes are TRBV21-1 and TRBJ1-3. TRBV21-1 is a documented pseudogene. This CDR3 has 15 amino acids. CDR3: CASSNRELSGNTIYF. CDR3 sequence (DNA): TGTGCCAGCAGCAATAGAGAACTTTCTGGAAACACCATATATTTT.

In its sample, this clonotype was seen many times. The chain combines TRBV6-5 with TRBJ2-6, with 7 bases aligning to TRBD2. J gave up 3 bases and V 4 bases, and 9 bases lay outside the gene matches. This CDR3 has 17 amino acids. Germline V gene data show CDR1 as MNHEY and CDR2 as SVGAGI. The CDR3 region is CASSLGGHVLGANVLTF. CDR3 bases: TGTGCCAGCAGTTTGGGAGGGCATGTACTTGGGGCCAACGTCCTGACTTTC.

The chain joins TRBV4-2 to TRBJ2-1; D is unclear. This CDR3 has 16 residues. The V end lost 0 bases, the J end lost 5 bases, and 14 bases lay between the germline ends. Looked up from germline, CDR1 is LGHNA and CDR2 is YNFKEQ. This chain's CDR3 is CASSQDGGSPNNEQFF. The CDR3 nucleotides are TGTGCCAGCAGCCAAGATGGTGGTAGCCCCAACAATGAGCAGTTCTTC.

This clonotype was seen a few times. This chain links TRBV7-2 with TRBJ2-5; D is uncertain. The CDR3 sequence is 14 residues long. Germline V gene data show CDR1 as SGHTA and CDR2 as FQGNSA. Deletions cut 2 bases from V and 4 bases from J, with 11 bases between. The CDR3 reads CASSLILAPETQYF. The CDR3 bases are TGTGCCAGCAGCTTAATTTTAGCCCCAGAGACCCAGTACTTC.

This clonotype came up a few times. The rearrangement uses TRBV5-5 and TRBJ2-7, with 8 positions matching TRBD2. V trimming: 1 base; J trimming: 4 bases; junction bases outside the gene matches: 7. Germline values: CDR1 SGHKS, CDR2 YYEKEE (reference sequence). The CDR3 length is 15 residues. CDR3 loop: CASSLQGLGLYEQYF. In nucleotides, the CDR3 is TGTGCCAGCAGCTTGCAGGGACTAGGTCTTTACGAGCAGTACTTC.

The rearrangement uses TRBV6-1 and TRBJ1-1; no clear D. Germline loops: CDR1 MNHNS, CDR2 SASEGT. The CDR3 contains 15 residues. V dropped 6 bases and J dropped 4 bases, with 18 bases sitting between them. The CDR3 loop reads CASSIGPGGGTEAFF. CDR3 coding DNA: TGTGCCAGCAGCATAGGACCGGGTGGTGGCACTGAAGCTTTCTTT.

The rearrangement joins TRBV6-1 to TRBJ2-7; 11 bases map to TRBD2. Per germline, CDR1 MNHNS and CDR2 SASEGT. The CDR3 totals 15 residues. The V and J ends lost 0 bases and 2 bases, in that order; junction bases with no gene match: 0. The CDR3 region is CASSEATSGAYEQYF. CDR3 DNA: TGTGCCAGCAGTGAAGCGACTAGCGGGGCCTACGAGCAGTACTTC.

This clonotype showed up just a few times. The rearrangement uses TRBV5-1 and TRBJ1-1; no definite D call. V lost 4 bases to trimming and J lost 8 bases, with 12 bases between them. Germline CDR1 reads SGHRS; CDR2 reads YFSETQ. There are 12 residues in the CDR3. The DNA of the CDR3 is TGCGCCAGCAGCAGGTCGGGGTCGGAAGCTTTCTTT. Its protein is CASSRSGSEAFF.

This clonotype occurred many times. The J gene is TRBJ2-3, the V gene TRBV27; 10 positions match TRBD2. The CDR3 is 15 amino acids. Trimming removed 2 bases from V and 1 base from J; junction bases left unmatched: 0. The germline V gene has CDR1 MNHEY and CDR2 SMNVEV (reference sequence). The CDR3 coding sequence is TGTGCCAGCAGTTTAGGGACTAGCGGCACAGATACGCAGTATTTT. Protein: CASSLGTSGTDTQYF.

This clonotype was seen many times. This rearrangement joins TRBV12-3 or TRBV12-4 to TRBJ2-2; no clear D. The V and J ends lost 5 bases and 4 bases respectively, with 5 bases between them. CDR3 size: 12 residues. The CDR3 DNA sequence: TGTGCCAGCAGTCCCTTCACCGGGGAGCTGTTTTTT. Translated, it gives CASSPFTGELFF.

This clonotype was observed a few times. The V call is TRBV20-1, the J call TRBJ2-7; 7 bases agree with TRBD1. CDR3 length: 11 amino acids. CDR1 and CDR2 (germline): DFQATT, SNEGSKA (reference sequence). The V and J ends lost 6 bases and 4 bases, in that order; junction bases with no gene match: 3. The CDR3 DNA follows: TGCAGTGCCGAACAGGGGTACGAGCAGTACTTC. It specifies CSAEQGYEQYF.

This clonotype was recorded many times. The rearrangement joins TRBV13 to TRBJ2-4; no reliable D call. Germline V gene sequence: CDR1 PRHDT, CDR2 FYEKMQ (reference sequence). The V and J ends lost 7 bases and 0 bases respectively, with 13 bases between them. The CDR3 loop spans 15 amino acids. The CDR3 region is CASTEGRLAKNIQYF. DNA for the CDR3: TGTGCCAGCACCGAAGGACGGCTAGCCAAAAACATTCAGTACTTC.

The V gene is TRBV7-8, the J gene TRBJ2-2, with D tentatively TRBD1 (6 bases). V was pared by 2 bases and J by 5 bases, with 12 bases between. This CDR3 is 15 amino acids long. Looked up from germline, CDR1 is SGHVS and CDR2 is FQNEAQ. The CDR3, as DNA: TGTGCCAGCAGCTTACTCAGGGGAAGTACCGGGGAGCTGTTTTTT. Protein sequence: CASSLLRGSTGELFF.

This clonotype was found many times. This sequence joins TRBV24-1 and TRBJ2-2; D possibly corresponds to TRBD1 (5 bases). V was cut by 3 bases and J by 1 base, with 8 bases left in between. In germline, CDR1 is KGHDR, CDR2 SFDVKD. The length of the CDR3 is 15 residues. The CDR3 protein is CATSDMTENTGELFF. CDR3 nucleotide sequence: TGTGCCACCAGTGATATGACAGAGAACACCGGGGAGCTGTTTTTT.

The chain is built from TRBV7-8 and TRBJ1-5; no clear D. Trimming pared 5 bases from V and 5 bases from J, leaving 7 bases between. CDR1 is SGHVS, CDR2 FQNEAQ, per germline. This CDR3 comprises 12 residues. Written as DNA, the CDR3 is TGTGCCAGCAGCCCACCCCATCAGCCCCAGCATTTT. This sequence encodes CASSPPHQPQHF.

This clonotype was observed a handful of times. The chain links TRBV7-6 to TRBJ1-6; a weak D match, TRBD1 (6 bases). V lost 6 bases to trimming and J lost 5 bases, with 11 bases between them. CDR1 is SGHVS, CDR2 FNYEAQ, per germline. The CDR3 runs to 14 residues. The CDR3 reads CASRRGEDNSPLHF. Written as DNA, the CDR3 is TGTGCCAGCAGGAGGGGGGAGGATAATTCACCCCTCCACTTT.

This clonotype was seen a few times. The chain carries TRBV7-9 and TRBJ2-7; D might be TRBD2 (5 bases). The CDR3 sequence is 12 residues long. Germline CDR1 reads SEHNR; CDR2 reads FQNEAQ (reference sequence). Trimming stripped 5 bases from V and 6 bases from J, with 11 bases between. The DNA of the CDR3 is TGTGCCAGCAGCGTTACAGCGGTCGAGCAGTACTTC. Translated, it gives CASSVTAVEQYF.

In its sample, this clonotype was seen a few times. The chain couples TRBV11-2 to TRBJ2-2; 11 bases are shared with TRBD1. The CDR3 runs to 15 residues. Germline CDR1 is SGHAT and CDR2 is FQNNGV. V gave up 7 bases and J gave up 4 bases; unmatched junction bases: 5. CDR3 in amino acids: CASTSGTGGTGELFF. The CDR3 DNA reads TGTGCCAGCACCTCCGGGACAGGGGGCACCGGGGAGCTGTTTTTT.

The rearrangement uses TRBV11-2 and TRBJ2-1; 10 bases align to TRBD2. The CDR3 totals 17 residues. Unmatched junction bases numbered 8, after V lost 3 bases and J lost 3 bases. The germline CDR1 and CDR2 sequences are SGHAT and FQNNGV. In DNA, the CDR3 is TGTGCCAGCAGCTTTTACACTAGCGGGGTTATCTACAATGAGCAGTTCTTC. Translating gives CASSFYTSGVIYNEQFF. Drawing the rest from reference TRBV11-2 and TRBJ2-1, the complete variable domain is EAGVAQSPRYKIIEKRQSVAFWCNPISGHATLYWYQQILGQGPKLLIQFQNNGVVDDSQLPKDRFSAERLKGVDSTLKIQPAKLEDSAVYLCASSFYTSGVIYNEQFFGPGTRLTVL.

J is TRBJ2-5 and V is TRBV20-1; 8 bases map to TRBD2. This CDR3 region has 16 residues. Germline V gene lookup returns CDR1 DFQATT and CDR2 SNEGSKA (reference sequence). V was pared by 0 bases and J by 1 base, with 7 bases of the junction left unmatched. The CDR3 sequence: CSAREIASGLQETQYF. Written as DNA, the CDR3 is TGCAGTGCTAGAGAGATTGCTAGCGGGCTCCAAGAGACCCAGTACTTC.

The J gene is TRBJ2-3, the V gene TRBV12-3 or TRBV12-4, with a tentative D call TRBD2 (7 bases). The CDR3 is made up of 14 amino acids. The germline V and J ends were trimmed by 7 bases and 6 bases, with 17 bases remaining between them. The CDR3 DNA sequence: TGTGCCAGCAAGTTGGGGGGGCGCCTGGATACGCAGTATTTT. As protein: CASKLGGRLDTQYF.